The subject of this entry is one T cell receptor beta chain. The CDR3 spans 16 residues. CDR1 LGHDT and CDR2 YNNKEL come from the germline V gene (reference sequence). Trimming at V came to 6 bases and at J to 0 bases, leaving 7 bases not matched to a gene. Participants came from about two dozen US areas, aged about 18 to 95 years. Clinical history as reported by participants underpinned cohort assignment. A case of COVID-19 had been met by exposed participants within 2 weeks before study entry. This sample is drawn from a study of blood T cell repertoires in COVID-19. In the authors' workflow: Estimated nucleated cell counts came from reference gene primer amplification. The data were produced by immunoSEQ multiplex PCR, yet TCRdb's version contains in-frame clones alone and is incomplete. That table gives V, J and clone size, and the DNA gave D and trimming. The table has about 320,000 clones, roughly nine tenths seen once.

The genes are TRBV3-1 (or the pseudogene TRBV3-2) and TRBJ1-1; 10 positions agree with TRBD1. The source is a woman aged 25 to 45 who had been exposed to COVID-19. The material sequenced was PBMCs or T cells enriched from blood (not recorded which). The CDR3 loop is CASSPGTGDLNTEAFF. DNA of the CDR3: TGTGCCAGCAGTCCCGGGACAGGGGATCTGAACACTGAAGCTTTCTTT.